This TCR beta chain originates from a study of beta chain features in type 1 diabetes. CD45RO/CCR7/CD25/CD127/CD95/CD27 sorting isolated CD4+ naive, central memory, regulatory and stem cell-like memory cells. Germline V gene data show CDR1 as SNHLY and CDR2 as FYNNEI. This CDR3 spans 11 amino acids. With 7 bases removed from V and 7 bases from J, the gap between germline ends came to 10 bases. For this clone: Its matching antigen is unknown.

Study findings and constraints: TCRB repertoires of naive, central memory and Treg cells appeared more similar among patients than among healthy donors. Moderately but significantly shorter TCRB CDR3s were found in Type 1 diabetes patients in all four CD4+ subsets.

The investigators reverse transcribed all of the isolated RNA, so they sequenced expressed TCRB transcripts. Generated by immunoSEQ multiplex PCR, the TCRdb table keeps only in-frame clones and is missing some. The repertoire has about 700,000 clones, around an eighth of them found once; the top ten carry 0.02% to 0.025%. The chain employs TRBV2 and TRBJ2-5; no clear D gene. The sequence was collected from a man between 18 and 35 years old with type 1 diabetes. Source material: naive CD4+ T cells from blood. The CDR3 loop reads CASKWGGTQYF. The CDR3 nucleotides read TGTGCCAGCAAATGGGGTGGGACCCAGTACTTC.